The 14 T cell receptor beta chains presented below share a single source sample, sequenced in a study of response to subunit inactivated influenza vaccine. TCRdb re-called the RT-PCR reads with MiXCR, one entry per CDR3 protein. The table includes more than 450,000 distinct CDR3 sequences, about 8% detected once. The sequenced sample was PBMCs from blood, obtained about 24 months after vaccination. Receptors originate from a man between 50 and 75 years old who received an inactivated influenza vaccine.

This clonotype was seen ten or more times. The chain recombines TRBV24-1 with TRBJ1-1; D call uncertain. Germline values: CDR1 KGHDR, CDR2 SFDVKD. The V gene lost 9 bases and the J gene lost 1 base, with 14 bases spanning the gap. The CDR3 has 14 amino acids. The CDR3 sequence is CATSRTSENTEAFF. Written as DNA, the CDR3 is TGTGCCACCTCCCGGACGAGTGAGAACACTGAAGCTTTCTTT.

In this sample, this clonotype turned up a few times. The CDR3 here is CAPRRAGGPLDTQYF. CDR3 DNA: TGTGCCCCAAGGAGGGCGGGAGGGCCTTTAGATACGCAGTATTTT. The rearrangement joins TRBV15 to TRBJ2-3; TRBD2 aligns across 9 bases. V gave up 11 bases and J gave up 5 bases; unmatched junction bases: 14. The CDR3 length is 15 residues. Looked up from germline, CDR1 is LNHNV and CDR2 is YYDKDF (reference sequence).

This clonotype occurred a few times. This rearrangement joins TRBV20-1 to TRBJ2-1, with a weak D call TRBD2 (6 bases). Germline CDR1 DFQATT, CDR2 SNEGSKA (reference sequence). Deletions cut 6 bases from V and 1 base from J, with 13 bases between. CDR3 length equals 14 residues. The DNA for the CDR3 is TGCAGTGCAAGTGGCGGGGTTTCCTACAATGAGCAGTTCTTC. This sequence encodes CSASGGVSYNEQFF.

This clonotype was seen at least ten times. V usage is TRBV20-1 and J usage is TRBJ2-3; 7 positions match TRBD1. This CDR3 region has 16 residues. J gave up 2 bases and V 5 bases, and 13 bases lay outside the gene matches. Germline CDR1 reads DFQATT; CDR2 reads SNEGSKA (reference sequence). CDR3 in DNA: TGCAGTGCTCGGTCACCGGGACAGCGAGACACAGATACGCAGTATTTT. Protein product: CSARSPGQRDTDTQYF.

This clonotype has only a few counts. This chain uses TRBV12-3 or TRBV12-4 with TRBJ2-1; TRBD2 agrees at 11 bases. J lost 8 bases, V lost 1 base, and 4 bases had no gene match. This CDR3 contains 15 residues. The CDR3 sequence is CASSLGGLADDEQFF. CDR3 coding DNA: TGTGCCAGCAGTTTAGGGGGACTAGCGGACGATGAGCAGTTCTTC.

The chain links TRBV5-5 to TRBJ2-7, with 13 bases that match TRBD2. The germline V gene has CDR1 SGHKS and CDR2 YYEKEE (reference sequence). Trimming at V came to 2 bases and at J to 9 bases, leaving 8 bases not matched to a gene. The CDR3 loop spans 15 amino acids. The DNA of the CDR3 is TGTGCCAGCAGCTTTGAAGGACTAGCGGGAGAGGCGCAGTACTTC. It codes for CASSFEGLAGEAQYF.

This clonotype was observed at least ten times. This chain joins TRBV7-9 and TRBJ1-5, with 7 nucleotides matching TRBD1. With V trimmed by 7 bases and J by 2 bases, 2 bases remained unmatched. The CDR3 is 13 residues long. Germline V gene lookup returns CDR1 SEHNR and CDR2 FQNEAQ (reference sequence). Here the CDR3 reads CASKGTGNQPQHF. CDR3 nucleotide sequence: TGTGCCAGCAAAGGGACAGGCAATCAGCCCCAGCATTTT.

This clonotype has a handful of counts. The chain uses TRBV19 and TRBJ1-2; possible D gene TRBD1, 5 bases. From germline, CDR1 is LNHDA and CDR2 SQIVND (reference sequence). V was cut by 6 bases and J by 4 bases, with 15 bases left in between. The CDR3 extends over 14 amino acids. CDR3 DNA sequence: TGTGCCAGTAGACGGGACGCTGGGGGCTATGGCTACACCTTC. It encodes CASRRDAGGYGYTF.

The chain joins TRBV15 to TRBJ2-7; 8 bases align to TRBD1. The length of the CDR3 is 15 residues. Germline V gene sequence: CDR1 LNHNV, CDR2 YYDKDF (reference sequence). J was trimmed by 2 bases and V by 0 bases; bases with no gene match: 3. The CDR3 DNA is TGTGCCACCAGCAGAGATCAGGGACAGGCCTACGAGCAGTACTTC. Translating gives CATSRDQGQAYEQYF. Variable domain in full (rest from reference TRBV15 and TRBJ2-7): DAMVIQNPRYQVTQFGKPVTLSCSQTLNHNVMYWYQQKSSQAPKLLFHYYDKDFNNEADTPDNFQSRRPNTSFCFLDIRSPGLGDTAMYLCATSRDQGQAYEQYFGPGTRLTVT.

J is TRBJ2-2 and V is TRBV2; D assignment may be TRBD1 or TRBD2 (5 bases each). Trimming left V 8 bases short and J 1 base short, with 8 bases between. Per the germline V gene, CDR1 is SNHLY and CDR2 is FYNNEI. The CDR3 consists of 13 residues. CDR3 sequence (DNA): TGTGCCAGCGGGGGTGAGAACACCGGGGAGCTGTTTTTT. As protein: CASGGENTGELFF. The full variable domain, completed using reference TRBV2 and TRBJ2-2, is EPEVTQTPSHQVTQMGQEVILRCVPISNHLYFYWYRQILGQKVEFLVSFYNNEISEKSEIFDDQFSVERPDGSNFTLKIRSTKLEDSAMYFCASGGENTGELFFGEGSRLTVL.

The chain couples TRBV12-3 or TRBV12-4 to TRBJ2-1; TRBD2 matches 8 bases. This CDR3 contains 13 residues. The ends lost 8 bases at V and 8 bases at J; junction bases unmatched: 8. As DNA, the CDR3 is TGTGCCAGCTCTACCGGGGGGGCCGATGAGCAGTTCTTC. This encodes CASSTGGADEQFF.

The rearrangement uses TRBV7-2 and TRBJ2-3, with D unresolved. V shed 5 bases and J shed 6 bases, with 12 bases lying between them. Germline V gene sequence: CDR1 SGHTA, CDR2 FQGNSA. The CDR3 totals 13 residues. The CDR3 DNA reads as TGTGCCAGCAGCGCAAGACAAACGGATACGCAGTATTTT. This codes for CASSARQTDTQYF.

This chain links TRBV9 with TRBJ1-5; D gene unclear. V was clipped by 0 bases and J by 3 bases, with 10 bases between them. The CDR3 has 15 residues. Looked up from germline, CDR1 is SGDLS and CDR2 is YYNGEE. The DNA of the CDR3 is TGTGCCAGCAGCGTAGGGTCCACAGCCAATCAGCCCCAGCATTTT. It is translated as CASSVGSTANQPQHF.

The table lists this clonotype with a few counts. A much bigger clone sits one base away, suggesting this may be a read error. The V call is TRBV4-1, the J call TRBJ1-4; weak D call: TRBD1 (6 bases). CDR3 length equals 13 residues. Germline assignment: CDR1 MGHRA and CDR2 YSYEKL. V lost 3 bases and J lost 8, with 10 bases in between. The CDR3 is CASSHLQGEKLFF. DNA of the CDR3: TGCGCCAGCAGCCACCTTCAGGGGGAAAAACTGTTTTTT.